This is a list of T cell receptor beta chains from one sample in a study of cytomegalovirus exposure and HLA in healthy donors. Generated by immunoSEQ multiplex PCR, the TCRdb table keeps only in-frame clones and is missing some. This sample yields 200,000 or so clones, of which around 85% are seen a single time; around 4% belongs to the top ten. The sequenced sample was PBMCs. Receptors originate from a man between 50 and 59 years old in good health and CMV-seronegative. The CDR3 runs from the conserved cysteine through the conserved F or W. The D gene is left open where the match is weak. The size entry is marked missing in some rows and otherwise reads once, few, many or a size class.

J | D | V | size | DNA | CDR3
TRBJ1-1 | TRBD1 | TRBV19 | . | TGTGCCAGTAGTTTCCACCGGGGACAGGCTTACACTGAAGCTTTCTTT | CASSFHRGQAYTEAFF
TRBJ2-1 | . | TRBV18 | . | TGTGCCAGCTCACTTCTGCGAGGCAATGAGCAGTTCTTC | CASSLLRGNEQFF
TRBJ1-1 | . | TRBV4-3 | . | TGCGCCAGCAGCCAAGGGGCAAAGACGAACACTGAAGCTTTCTTT | CASSQGAKTNTEAFF
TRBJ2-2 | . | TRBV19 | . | TGTGCCAGTACCGGGACTTCCACCGGGGAGCTGTTTTTT | CASTGTSTGELFF
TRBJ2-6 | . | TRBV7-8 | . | TGTGCCAGCAGCTTAGCGGGCGGGTCTGGGGCCAACGTCCTGACTTTC | CASSLAGGSGANVLTF
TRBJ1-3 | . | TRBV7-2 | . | TGTGCCAGCAGCTTAGACAGGGCGGCCGGAAACACCATATATTTT | CASSLDRAAGNTIYF
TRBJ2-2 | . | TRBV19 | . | TGTGCCAGTAGTACGTGGGGGCTCGCGAACACCGGGGAGCTGTTTTTT | CASSTWGLANTGELFF
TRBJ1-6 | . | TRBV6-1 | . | TGTGCCAGCAGTGCAAGGGGTTCCTATAATTCCCCCCTCCACTTT | CASSARGSYNSPLHF
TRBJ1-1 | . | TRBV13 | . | TGTGCCAGCAGCCCCGGTCCAGGCGGGCATGCCGGGTCAAACACTGAAGCTTTCTTT | CASSPGPGGHAGSNTEAFF
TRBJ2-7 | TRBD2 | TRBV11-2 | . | TGTGCCAGCAGCGGAGAGCGGGGCCCCTACGAGCAGTACTTC | CASSGERGPYEQYF
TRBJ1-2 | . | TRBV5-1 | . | TGCGCCAGCAGCCTAACCGCCAGGGCCCAAGGTAGCTACACCTTC | CASSLTARAQGSYTF
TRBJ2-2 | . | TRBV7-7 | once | TGTGCCAGCAGCTTAGGTTTCGGATTTGAGGACGGGGAGCTGTTTTTT | CASSLGFGFEDGELFF
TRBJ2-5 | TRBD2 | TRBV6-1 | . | TGTGCCATCGGGGCGGGGGGCGTCGGGTCGACCCAGTACTTC | CAIGAGGVGSTQYF
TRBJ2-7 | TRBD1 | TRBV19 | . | TGTGCCAGTAGTACGGGGACAGCCCAATCCTACGAGCAGTACTTC | CASSTGTAQSYEQYF
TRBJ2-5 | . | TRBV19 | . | TGTGCCAGTAGTATAGATCTCACGGGGGAAGAGACCCAGTACTTC | CASSIDLTGEETQYF
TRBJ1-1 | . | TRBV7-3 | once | TGTGCCAGCAGCTTAACGACAGCATCTGAAGCTTTCTTT | CASSLTTASEAFF
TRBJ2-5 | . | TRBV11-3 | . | TGTGCCAGCAGCCCCGAGGGATCGCTGGGAGAGACCCAGTACTTC | CASSPEGSLGETQYF
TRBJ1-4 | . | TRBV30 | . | TGTGCCTGGAGTCCTGGGAGTGAAAAACTGTTTTTT | CAWSPGSEKLFF
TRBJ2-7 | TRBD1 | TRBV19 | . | TGTGCCAGTAGTATCGGAGACAGGGTGGGCGAGCAGTACTTC | CASSIGDRVGEQYF
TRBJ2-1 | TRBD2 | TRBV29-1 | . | TGCAGCGTTTCGAGTCTAGCGGGGCGCTCCTACAATGAGCAGTTCTTC | CSVSSLAGRSYNEQFF
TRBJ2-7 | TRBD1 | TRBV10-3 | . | TGTGCCATCAGTGAGTCCCGGACAGGTGGCAACGAGCAGTACTTC | CAISESRTGGNEQYF
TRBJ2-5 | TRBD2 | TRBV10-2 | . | TGCGCCAGCAGTCTGACTAGCGGGGGACCTCCGGAGACCCAGTACTTC | CASSLTSGGPPETQYF
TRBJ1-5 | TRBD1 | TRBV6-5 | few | TGTGCCAGCAGGAGACAGGGGAACCAGCCCCAGCATTTT | CASRRQGNQPQHF
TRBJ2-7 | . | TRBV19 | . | TGTGCCAGTAGTCAAGGCAGGGGAGCCACCTACGAGCAGTACTTC | CASSQGRGATYEQYF
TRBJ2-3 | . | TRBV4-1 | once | TGCGCCAGCAGCCTTCCGGGAGATACGCAGTATTTT | CASSLPGDTQYF
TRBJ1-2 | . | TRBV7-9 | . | TGTGCCAGCAGCCTATGGACAGACGGCTACACCTTC | CASSLWTDGYTF
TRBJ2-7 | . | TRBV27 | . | TGTGCCAGCAGTTTGGCAGGGGTGTCCTCCTACGAGCAGTACTTC | CASSLAGVSSYEQYF
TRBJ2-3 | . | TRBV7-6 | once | TGTGCCAGCAGCTCCGGAGCAGATACGCAGTATTTT | CASSSGADTQYF
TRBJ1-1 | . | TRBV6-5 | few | TGTGCCAGCAGTTACAGTAAGGGAGGCGACACTGAAGCTTTCTTT | CASSYSKGGDTEAFF
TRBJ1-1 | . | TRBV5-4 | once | TGTGCCAGCAGCTTGGCCGGTGATGAAGCTTTCTTT | CASSLAGDEAFF
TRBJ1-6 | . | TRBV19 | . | TGTGCCAGTCATCGGGACACGAATTCACCCCTCCACTTT | CASHRDTNSPLHF
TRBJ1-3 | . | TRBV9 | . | TGTGCCAGCAGCGTAAATCCGGGGAACTCTGGAAACACCATATATTTT | CASSVNPGNSGNTIYF
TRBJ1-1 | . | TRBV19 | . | TGTGCCAGTAGTTCGGACAGGAACACTGAAGCTTTCTTT | CASSSDRNTEAFF
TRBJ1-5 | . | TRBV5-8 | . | TGTGCCAGCAACCGGGGGGTTAGCAATCAGCCCCAGCATTTT | CASNRGVSNQPQHF
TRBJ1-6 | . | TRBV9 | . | TGTGCCAGCAGCGAGACAGCTTATAATTCACCCCTCCACTTT | CASSETAYNSPLHF
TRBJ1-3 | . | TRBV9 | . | TGTGCCAGCAGCCCCTCGCGGAGCTCTGGAAACACCATATATTTT | CASSPSRSSGNTIYF
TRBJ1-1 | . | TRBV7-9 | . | TGTGCCAGCAGCCCAGACAGGGAAGCTTTCTTT | CASSPDREAFF
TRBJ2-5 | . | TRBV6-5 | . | TGTGCCAGCAGTTACCGACAGGCCCCCCAAGAGACCCAGTACTTC | CASSYRQAPQETQYF
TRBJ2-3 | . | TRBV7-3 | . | TGTGCCAGCAGACGGGGGACCACAGATACGCAGTATTTT | CASRRGTTDTQYF
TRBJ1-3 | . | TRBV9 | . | TGTGCCAGCAGCGTAGGGGGACTGTCCGTCTCTGGAAACACCATATATTTT | CASSVGGLSVSGNTIYF
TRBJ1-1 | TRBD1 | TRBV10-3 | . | TGTGCCATCAGTGGGACAGGGGGAACTGAAGCTTTCTTT | CAISGTGGTEAFF
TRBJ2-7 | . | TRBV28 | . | TGTGCCAGCAGTTTCCCTATGCCCTACGAGCAGTACTTC | CASSFPMPYEQYF
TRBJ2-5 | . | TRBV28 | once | TGTGCCAGCAGTCAGGGAAGCGAGACCCAGTACTTC | CASSQGSETQYF
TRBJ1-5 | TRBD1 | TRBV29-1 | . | TGCAGCGTTTTATACCGAACAGGGGCGGATCAGCCCCAGCATTTT | CSVLYRTGADQPQHF
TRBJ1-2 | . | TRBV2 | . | TGTGCCACCCTCGAGCCCGTCAATGGCTACACCTTC | CATLEPVNGYTF